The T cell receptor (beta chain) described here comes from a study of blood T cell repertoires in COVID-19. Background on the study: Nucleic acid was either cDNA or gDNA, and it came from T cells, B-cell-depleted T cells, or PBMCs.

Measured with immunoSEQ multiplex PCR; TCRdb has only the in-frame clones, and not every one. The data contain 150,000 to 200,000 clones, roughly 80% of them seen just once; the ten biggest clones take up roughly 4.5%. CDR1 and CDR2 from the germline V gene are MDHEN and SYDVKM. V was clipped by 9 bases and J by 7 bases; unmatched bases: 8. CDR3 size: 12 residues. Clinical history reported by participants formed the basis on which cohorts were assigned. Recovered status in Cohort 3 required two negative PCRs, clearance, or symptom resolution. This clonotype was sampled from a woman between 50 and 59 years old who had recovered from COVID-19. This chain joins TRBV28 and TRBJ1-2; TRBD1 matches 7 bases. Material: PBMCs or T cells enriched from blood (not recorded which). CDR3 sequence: CASEQGKGGYTF. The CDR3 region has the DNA TGTGCCAGTGAACAGGGGAAAGGTGGCTACACCTTC.